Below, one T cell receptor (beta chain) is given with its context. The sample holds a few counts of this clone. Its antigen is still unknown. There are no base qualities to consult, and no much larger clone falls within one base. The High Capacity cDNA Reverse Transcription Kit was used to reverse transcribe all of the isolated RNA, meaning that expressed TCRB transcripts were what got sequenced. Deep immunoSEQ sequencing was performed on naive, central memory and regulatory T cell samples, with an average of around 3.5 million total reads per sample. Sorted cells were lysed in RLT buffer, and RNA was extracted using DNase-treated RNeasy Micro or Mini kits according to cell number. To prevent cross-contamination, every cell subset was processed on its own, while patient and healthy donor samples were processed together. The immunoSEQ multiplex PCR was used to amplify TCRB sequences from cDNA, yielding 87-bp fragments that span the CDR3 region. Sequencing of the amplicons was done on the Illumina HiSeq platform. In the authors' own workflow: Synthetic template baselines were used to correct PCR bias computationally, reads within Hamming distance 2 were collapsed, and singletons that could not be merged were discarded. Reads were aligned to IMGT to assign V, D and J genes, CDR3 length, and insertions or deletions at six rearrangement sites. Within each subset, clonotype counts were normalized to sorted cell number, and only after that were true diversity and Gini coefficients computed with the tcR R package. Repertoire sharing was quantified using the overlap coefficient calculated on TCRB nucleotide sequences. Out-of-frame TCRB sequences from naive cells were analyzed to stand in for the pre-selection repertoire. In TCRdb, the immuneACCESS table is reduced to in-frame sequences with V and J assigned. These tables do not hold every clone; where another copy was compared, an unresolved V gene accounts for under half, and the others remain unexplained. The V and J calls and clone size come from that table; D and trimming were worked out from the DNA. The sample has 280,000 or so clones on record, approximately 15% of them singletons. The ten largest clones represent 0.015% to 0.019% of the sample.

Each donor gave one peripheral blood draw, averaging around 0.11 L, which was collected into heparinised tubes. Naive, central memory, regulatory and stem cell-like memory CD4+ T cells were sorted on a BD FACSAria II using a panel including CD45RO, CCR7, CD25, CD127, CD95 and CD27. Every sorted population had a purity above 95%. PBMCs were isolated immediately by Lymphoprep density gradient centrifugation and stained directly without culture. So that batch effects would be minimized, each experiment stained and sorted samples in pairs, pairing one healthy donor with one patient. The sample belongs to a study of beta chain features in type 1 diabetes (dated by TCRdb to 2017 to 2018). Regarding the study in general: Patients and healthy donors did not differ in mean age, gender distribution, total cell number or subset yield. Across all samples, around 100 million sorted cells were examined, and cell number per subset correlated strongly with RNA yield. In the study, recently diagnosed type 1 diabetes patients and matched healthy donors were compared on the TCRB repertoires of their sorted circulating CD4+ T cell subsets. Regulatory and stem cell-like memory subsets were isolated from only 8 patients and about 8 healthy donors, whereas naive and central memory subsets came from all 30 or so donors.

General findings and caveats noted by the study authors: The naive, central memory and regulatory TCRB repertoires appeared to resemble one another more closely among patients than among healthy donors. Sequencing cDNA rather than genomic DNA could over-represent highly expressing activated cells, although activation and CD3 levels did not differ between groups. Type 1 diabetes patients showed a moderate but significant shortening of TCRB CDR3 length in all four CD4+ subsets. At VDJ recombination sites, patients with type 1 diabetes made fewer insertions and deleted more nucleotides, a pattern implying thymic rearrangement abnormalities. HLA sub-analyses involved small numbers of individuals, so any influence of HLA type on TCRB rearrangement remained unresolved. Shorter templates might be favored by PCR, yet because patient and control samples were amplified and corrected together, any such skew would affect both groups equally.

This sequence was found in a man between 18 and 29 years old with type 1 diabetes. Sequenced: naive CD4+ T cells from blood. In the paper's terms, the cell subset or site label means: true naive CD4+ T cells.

CDR3 reads: CASVRQSPTTYTQYF. The base sequence is TGTGCCAGCGTGCGGCAGTCCCCCACCACTTATACGCAGTATTTT. Recombination linked TRBV6-6 to TRBJ2-3; the D gene identity is not certain. V is reduced by 8 bases and J by 7 bases, leaving a spacing of 22 bases between them. CDR1 and CDR2 were assigned from the germline V gene (reference sequence) as MNHNY and SVGAGI. Its CDR3 holds 15 amino acids, cysteine through phenylalanine. CDR3 DNA only is kept here, 45 bases in frame from base 1.